This TCR beta chain emerged from a study of breast tumors, draining lymph nodes, adjacent tissues. This clonotype was seen repeatedly, ten times or more. MiXCR, applied by TCRdb to the multiplex PCR reads, yields one record per CDR3 protein. Of under 150,000 distinct CDR3 sequences detected, around 21% appear once; the ten largest clones hold roughly 2.4%. Per germline, CDR1 MNHEY and CDR2 SMNVEV (reference sequence). The CDR3 loop spans 16 amino acids. The V and J ends lost 0 bases and 0 bases respectively, with 12 bases between them. Breast cancer patients provided tissue from their axillary draining lymph nodes.

The receptor comes from a female donor with breast cancer. Some clones in this sample may be carry-over from other donors' samples. Sequencing input: axillary lymph node tissue. The chain uses TRBV27 and TRBJ2-7; D remains ambiguous. The CDR3 region has the DNA TGTGCCAGCAGTTTATCTTCGCTCGATAGCTCCTACGAGCAGTACTTC. As protein: CASSLSSLDSSYEQYF.